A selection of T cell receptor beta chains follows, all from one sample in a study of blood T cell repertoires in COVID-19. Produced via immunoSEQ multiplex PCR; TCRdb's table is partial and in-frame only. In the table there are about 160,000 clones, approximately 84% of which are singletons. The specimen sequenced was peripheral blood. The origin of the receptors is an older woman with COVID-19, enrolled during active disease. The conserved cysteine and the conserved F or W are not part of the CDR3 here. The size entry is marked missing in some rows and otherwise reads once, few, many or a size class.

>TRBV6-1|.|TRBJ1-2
ASSEPTGLYGYT
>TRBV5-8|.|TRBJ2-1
ASRYSGLTSYNEQF
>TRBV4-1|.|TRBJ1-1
ASSHRRDRGNTEAF
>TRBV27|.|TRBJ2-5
ASSWASGGQETQY
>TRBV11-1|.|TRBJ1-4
ASSFDRGREKLF
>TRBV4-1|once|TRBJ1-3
ASSLGQGASGNTIY
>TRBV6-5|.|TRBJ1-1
ASRGQGKNTEAF
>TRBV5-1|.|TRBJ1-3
ASSLRTGAGNTIY
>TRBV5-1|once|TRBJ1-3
ASSLAGDYSGNTIY
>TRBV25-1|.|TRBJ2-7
ASSPTDRVKGEQY
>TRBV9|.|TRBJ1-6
ASSVNSYNSPLH
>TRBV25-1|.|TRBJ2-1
ASSEPGVEDNEQF
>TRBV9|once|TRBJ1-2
ASSRGRGEKSYGYT
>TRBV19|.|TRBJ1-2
ASRTGGNGYT
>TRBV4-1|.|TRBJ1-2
ASSQDAGRGYT
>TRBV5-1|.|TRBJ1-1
ASSLEGARVNTEAF
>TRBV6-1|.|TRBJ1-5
ASSAGRDRGLGQPQH
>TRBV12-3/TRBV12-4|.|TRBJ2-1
ASRATGLDEQF
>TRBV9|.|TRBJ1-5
ASSVGDRGQPQH
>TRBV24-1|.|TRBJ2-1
ATSEGGLHSYNEQF
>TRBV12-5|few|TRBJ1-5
ASGLVVGGEGNQPQH
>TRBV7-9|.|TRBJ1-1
ASSRDLTEKWAF
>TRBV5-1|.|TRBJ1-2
ATRGGTGLYMNYGYT
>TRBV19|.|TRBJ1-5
ASSTSPDRNNQPQH
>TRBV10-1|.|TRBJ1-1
ASSESPGNTEAF
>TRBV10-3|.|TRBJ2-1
AISSGTSGSNEQF
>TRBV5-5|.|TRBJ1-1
ASSQTGALRAF
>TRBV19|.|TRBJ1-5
ASSIDRGGGSNQPQH
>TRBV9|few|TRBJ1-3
ASSLLQGGYGNTIY
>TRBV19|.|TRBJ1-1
ASSIGREGGTEAF
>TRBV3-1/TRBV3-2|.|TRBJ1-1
ASSQQGNTEAF
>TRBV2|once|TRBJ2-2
ASRLLAGSTGELF
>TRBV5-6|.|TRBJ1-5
ASSLGGQLVASSQPQH
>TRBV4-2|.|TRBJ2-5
ASSQDARGDRETQY